The 16 T cell receptor beta chains below come from one sample, sequenced in a study of blood T cell repertoires in COVID-19. Profiling relied on immunoSEQ multiplex PCR, and the TCRdb table lists in-frame clones only, not all of them. The table lists tens of thousands of clones, 81% of them singletons. Sequenced sample: peripheral blood. These receptors all come from a human donor in a cohort sampled during active COVID-19.

V usage is TRBV30 and J usage is TRBJ2-1, with 15 bases aligning to TRBD2. The CDR3 has 16 residues. Germline CDR1 is GTSNPN and CDR2 is SVGIG (reference sequence). Losses at the gene ends were 3 bases for V and 5 bases for J; bases not matched to a gene: 5. CDR3 region: CAWSPGLAGGNNEQFF. CDR3 DNA: TGTGCCTGGAGCCCGGGACTAGCGGGGGGAAACAATGAGCAGTTCTTC. Supplemented by reference TRBV30 and TRBJ2-1, the full variable domain reads SQTIHQWPATLVQPVGSPLSLECTVEGTSNPNLYWYRQAAGRGLQLLFYSVGIGQISSEVPQNLSASRPQDRQFILSSKKLLLSDSGFYLCAWSPGLAGGNNEQFFGPGTRLTVL.

The CDR3: CASSLSGGAFWTQYF. DNA for the CDR3: TGTGCCAGCAGTTTAAGCGGGGGGGCTTTTTGGACCCAGTACTTC. The gene calls are TRBV27 and TRBJ2-5; TRBD2 agrees at 10 bases. Germline V gene data show CDR1 as MNHEY and CDR2 as SMNVEV (reference sequence). With 2 bases clipped from V and 7 bases from J, the junction kept 7 bases outside the gene matches. The CDR3 covers 15 residues.

The chain carries TRBV28 and TRBJ1-4; D is unresolved. The V gene's germline CDR1 is MDHEN and CDR2 SYDVKM. CDR3 length: 13 amino acids. V was trimmed by 5 bases and J by 1 base, leaving 5 bases between them. This chain's CDR3 is CASSHRTNEKLFF. The CDR3 region has the DNA TGTGCCAGCAGTCACAGAACTAATGAAAAACTGTTTTTT.

The chain carries TRBV10-3 and TRBJ2-3; 10 positions agree with TRBD2. The CDR3 extends over 16 amino acids. The trim removed 4 bases at V and 3 bases at J, leaving 7 bases unmatched. Per the germline V gene, CDR1 is ENHRY and CDR2 is SYGVKD. This chain's CDR3 is CAISASGGAGTDTQYF. The CDR3 region has the DNA TGTGCCATCAGTGCGAGCGGGGGGGCGGGTACAGATACGCAGTATTTT.

This clone was seen a single time. The J gene is TRBJ1-6, the V gene TRBV28; TRBD1 agrees at 9 bases. Unmatched junction bases numbered 9, after V lost 4 bases and J lost 11 bases. Germline loops: CDR1 MDHEN, CDR2 SYDVKM. This CDR3 has 15 amino acids. DNA of the CDR3: TGTGCCAGCAGTTCCGGGACAGGGAGAACGGCACCCCTCCACTTT. It is translated as CASSSGTGRTAPLHF.

The rearrangement uses TRBV5-4 and TRBJ2-1; 9 bases fit TRBD2. V shed 3 bases, J shed 1 base, and the junction held 5 bases outside the gene matches. Germline V CDR1 and CDR2: SGHNT, YYREEE (reference sequence). CDR3 size: 16 residues. The CDR3 loop is CASSSPLAGSYNEQFF. Here the CDR3 DNA reads TGTGCCAGCAGCTCCCCCCTAGCGGGGTCCTACAATGAGCAGTTCTTC.

The sample holds one count of this clone. The chain recombines TRBV29-1 with TRBJ1-2; possibly TRBD1 for D (6 bases). V was clipped by 2 bases and J by 4 bases, with 20 bases between them. Germline CDR1 is SQVTM and CDR2 is ANQGSEA. This CDR3 has 16 residues. As DNA, the CDR3 is TGCAGCGTTGAAAGGGCTGAGCAGGGGAGGGCCTATGGCTACACCTTC. It codes for CSVERAEQGRAYGYTF.

This clone has a handful of counts. V is TRBV2 and J is TRBJ2-3; D is perhaps TRBD1 (7 bases). Germline CDR1 reads SNHLY; CDR2 reads FYNNEI. This CDR3 has 15 residues. Trimming pared 7 bases from V and 4 bases from J, leaving 18 bases between. The CDR3 sequence is CASTKTGRFADTQYF. The CDR3 nucleotides read TGTGCCAGCACCAAGACAGGGAGGTTCGCAGATACGCAGTATTTT.

This clone has only a few counts. The chain carries TRBV5-1 and TRBJ1-4; 9 bases are shared with TRBD1. The V and J ends lost 0 bases and 6 bases, in that order; junction bases with no gene match: 3. The CDR3 consists of 15 residues. Per germline, CDR1 SGHRS and CDR2 YFSETQ. The CDR3: CASSLGTGVDEKLFF. DNA of the CDR3: TGCGCCAGCAGCTTGGGGACAGGGGTGGATGAAAAACTGTTTTTT.

The chain couples TRBV5-1 to TRBJ1-2, with 7 bases lining up with TRBD1. CDR3 length equals 15 residues. After removal of 5 bases from V and 6 bases from J, the junction contained 13 bases not matched to a gene. Per the germline V gene, CDR1 is SGHRS and CDR2 is YFSETQ. CDR3 region: CASRPAYRGSHGYTF. CDR3 nucleotide sequence: TGCGCCAGCAGGCCCGCCTACAGGGGCTCCCATGGCTACACCTTC.

The chain carries TRBV5-1 and TRBJ2-2; D gene ambiguous. The germline V gene encodes CDR1 SGHRS and CDR2 YFSETQ. V lost 5 bases and J 4 bases, leaving 9 bases between the germline ends. The CDR3 is 13 residues long. The CDR3 loop reads CASSSIPTGELFF. In DNA, the CDR3 is TGCGCCAGCAGTTCCATCCCCACCGGGGAGCTGTTTTTT.

The chain is built from TRBV7-6 and TRBJ1-2; no firm D call. CDR3 length: 13 residues. The V and J ends lost 1 base and 3 bases respectively, with 6 bases between them. CDR1 SGHVS and CDR2 FNYEAQ come from the germline V gene. CDR3 DNA: TGTGCCAGCAGCTTAGGCGGTGACTATGGCTACACCTTC. This encodes CASSLGGDYGYTF. The complete variable domain, with remaining parts taken from reference TRBV7-6 and TRBJ1-2, reads GAGVSQSPRYKVTKRGQDVALRCDPISGHVSLYWYRQALGQGPEFLTYFNYEAQQDKSGLPNDRFSAERPEGSISTLTIQRTEQRDSAMYRCASSLGGDYGYTFGSGTRLTVV.

The chain joins TRBV19 to TRBJ2-3, with 8 bases that match TRBD2. CDR1 is LNHDA and CDR2 is SQIVND in the germline V gene (reference sequence). V was pared by 5 bases and J by 2 bases, with 6 bases of the junction left unmatched. The CDR3 consists of 15 residues. The CDR3 loop is CASSPYSGDTDTQYF. The CDR3 DNA reads as TGTGCCAGTAGTCCATATAGCGGGGACACAGATACGCAGTATTTT. The full variable domain, rest sourced from reference TRBV19 and TRBJ2-3, is DGGITQSPKYLFRKEGQNVTLSCEQNLNHDAMYWYRQDPGQGLRLIYYSQIVNDFQKGDIAEGYSVSREKKESFPLTVTSAQKNPTAFYLCASSPYSGDTDTQYFGPGTRLTVL.

In nucleotides, the CDR3 is TGTGCCTGGAGTGCGGGACTAGCGGGAGTGAATGAGCAGTTCTTC. Its protein is CAWSAGLAGVNEQFF. The chain is built from TRBV30 and TRBJ2-1, with TRBD2 matching 14 bases. This CDR3 contains 15 residues. V lost 1 base, J lost 7 bases, and 3 bases stayed unmatched. Germline loops: CDR1 GTSNPN, CDR2 SVGIG (reference sequence).

This chain links TRBV27 with TRBJ1-4; perhaps TRBD1 as D (5 bases). V shed 4 bases and J shed 1 base, with 7 bases lying between them. Germline V gives CDR1 MNHEY, CDR2 SMNVEV (reference sequence). The CDR3 has 14 amino acids. This chain's CDR3 is CASSWRGTNEKLFF. CDR3 bases: TGTGCCAGCAGTTGGAGGGGAACTAATGAAAAACTGTTTTTT.

This clone was recorded only once. The rearrangement links TRBV15 to TRBJ1-5; no clear D gene. Germline CDR1 and CDR2: LNHNV and YYDKDF (reference sequence). With 0 bases removed from V and 3 bases from J, the gap between germline ends came to 12 bases. The CDR3 covers 16 residues. The CDR3, as DNA: TGTGCCACCAGCAGAGATTCGTCCGGGGTCAATCAGCCCCAGCATTTT. Amino acids: CATSRDSSGVNQPQHF.